The 9 T cell receptor beta chains reported below all come from one sample, sequenced in a study of Graves' ophthalmopathy and Graves' hyperthyroidism. Transcripts of RNA were the source for amplifying TCR beta CDR3 regions. Amplification began with first-round RT-PCR using HTBI primers, then second-round multiplex PCR was performed. TCRdb re-called the multiplex PCR reads through MiXCR, storing one row per CDR3 protein. The table has a few hundred thousand distinct CDR3 sequences, about two fifths seen once. The sample consisted of peripheral blood or thyroid tissue (not recorded which). These receptors were taken from an adult man with Graves' hyperthyroidism.

The chain joins TRBV5-4 to TRBJ2-7, with 9 bases that match TRBD1. The J call may be incorrect, as the DNA end agrees better with TRBJ2-1. The germline gives CDR1 SGHNT, CDR2 YYREEE (reference sequence). This CDR3 contains 13 residues. In DNA, the CDR3 is TGTGCCAGCAGCTTCGGGACAGGGACTGAGCAGTTCTTC. This encodes CASSFGTGTEQFF.

Remarks on this clonotype: One end of the junction does not line up with germline, which may come from a read error. The chain has TRBV10-3 and TRBJ2-7; TRBD2 aligns across 11 bases. Germline-derived CDR1 and CDR2 are ENHRY and SYGVKD. This CDR3 contains 13 residues. The CDR3 here is CASSEELAGAPRF. DNA of the CDR3: TGTGCCAGCAGTGAAGAACTAGCGGGGGCCCCACGGTTC.

At least ten counts were recorded for this clonotype. The V call is TRBV29-1, the J call TRBJ2-7, with 7 bases aligning to TRBD1. Germline V lookup: CDR1 SQVTM, CDR2 ANQGSEA. The junction had 7 bases not matched to a gene; V was cut back by 1 base and J by 1 base. The CDR3 is 15 amino acids. CDR3 in amino acids: CSVEGTGVGSYEQYF. The CDR3 nucleotides are TGCAGCGTTGAAGGCACAGGGGTCGGGTCCTACGAGCAGTACTTC.

This clonotype was counted ten times or more. This chain joins TRBV7-6 and TRBJ1-2, with no clear D. This CDR3 is built from 14 residues. Trimming pared 5 bases from V and 6 bases from J, leaving 16 bases between. Per the germline V gene, CDR1 is SGHVS and CDR2 is FNYEAQ. The CDR3 DNA sequence: TGTGCCAGCAGCCCAGCCCAGATTACAGATGGCTACACCTTC. This sequence encodes CASSPAQITDGYTF.

There are many counts of this clonotype. V usage is TRBV9 and J usage is TRBJ2-2, with TRBD2 matching 10 bases. V shed 0 bases and J 4 bases; nucleotides not matched to a gene: 3. This CDR3 has 16 amino acids. Germline V gene sequence: CDR1 SGDLS, CDR2 YYNGEE. CDR3 sequence (DNA): TGTGCCAGCAGCGTAGCGGCTAGCGGGGGCACCGGGGAGCTGTTTTTT. It is translated as CASSVAASGGTGELFF.

This clonotype was detected many times. This chain links TRBV5-8 with TRBJ2-7; D is uncertain. Germline CDR1 is SGHTS and CDR2 is YDEGEE. The length of the CDR3 is 13 residues. V lost 2 bases and J 3 bases, leaving 9 bases between the germline ends. CDR3 region: CASSFSGRYEQYF. The CDR3 DNA is TGTGCCAGCAGCTTCAGTGGGCGCTACGAGCAGTACTTC.

This clonotype was found many times. The chain recombines TRBV12-3 or TRBV12-4 with TRBJ2-7, with TRBD1 identical over 8 bases. The junction had 6 bases not matched to a gene; V was cut back by 6 bases and J by 2 bases. The CDR3 is 14 residues long. The CDR3 loop reads CASRGTGEPYEQYF. CDR3 coding DNA: TGTGCCAGCAGAGGGACAGGCGAGCCCTACGAGCAGTACTTC.

This chain joins TRBV27 and TRBJ2-7; D gene unclear. The CDR3 is 14 residues long. CDR1 and CDR2 from the germline V gene are MNHEY and SMNVEV (reference sequence). Trimming shortened V by 3 bases and J by 6 bases, and 15 bases separated the two germline ends. The CDR3 region has the DNA TGTGCCAGCAGTTTTCTCGCGCCTGAGATCGAGCAGTACTTC. This gives the protein CASSFLAPEIEQYF.

This clonotype has a single count. The V call is TRBV9, the J call TRBJ2-7, with D possibly matching TRBD1 (5 bases). The end of the DNA aligns better with TRBJ2-1, so the J call may be wrong. Germline V gene data show CDR1 as SGDLS and CDR2 as YYNGEE. The CDR3 has 16 residues. The CDR3 is CASSVQGIGSYNEQFF. The CDR3, as DNA: TGTGCCAGCAGCGTACAGGGAATTGGATCCTACAATGAGCAGTTCTTC.